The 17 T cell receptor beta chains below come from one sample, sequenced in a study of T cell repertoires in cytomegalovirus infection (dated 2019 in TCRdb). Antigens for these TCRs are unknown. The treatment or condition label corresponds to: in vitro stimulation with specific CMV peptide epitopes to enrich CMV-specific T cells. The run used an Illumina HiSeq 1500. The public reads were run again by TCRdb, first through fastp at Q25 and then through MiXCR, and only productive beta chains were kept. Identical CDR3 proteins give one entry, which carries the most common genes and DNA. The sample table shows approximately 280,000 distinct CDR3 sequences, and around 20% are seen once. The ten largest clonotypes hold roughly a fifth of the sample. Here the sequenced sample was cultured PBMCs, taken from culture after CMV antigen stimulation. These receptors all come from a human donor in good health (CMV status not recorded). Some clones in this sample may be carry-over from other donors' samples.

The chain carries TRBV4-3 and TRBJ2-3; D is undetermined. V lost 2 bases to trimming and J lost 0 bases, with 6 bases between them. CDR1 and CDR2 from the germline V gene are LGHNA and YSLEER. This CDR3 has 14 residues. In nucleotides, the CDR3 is TGCGCCAGCAGCCAAAACCCGAGCACAGATACGCAGTATTTT. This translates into CASSQNPSTDTQYF.

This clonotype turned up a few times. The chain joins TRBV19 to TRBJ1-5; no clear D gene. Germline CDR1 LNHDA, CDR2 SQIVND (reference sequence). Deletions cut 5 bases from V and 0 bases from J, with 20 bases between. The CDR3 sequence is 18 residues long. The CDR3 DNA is TGTGCCAGTAGTCCGGCCGGGCAGGCGCTATATAGCAATCAGCCCCAGCATTTT. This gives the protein CASSPAGQALYSNQPQHF. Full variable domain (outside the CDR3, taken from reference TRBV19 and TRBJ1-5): DGGITQSPKYLFRKEGQNVTLSCEQNLNHDAMYWYRQDPGQGLRLIYYSQIVNDFQKGDIAEGYSVSREKKESFPLTVTSAQKNPTAFYLCASSPAGQALYSNQPQHFGDGTRLSIL.

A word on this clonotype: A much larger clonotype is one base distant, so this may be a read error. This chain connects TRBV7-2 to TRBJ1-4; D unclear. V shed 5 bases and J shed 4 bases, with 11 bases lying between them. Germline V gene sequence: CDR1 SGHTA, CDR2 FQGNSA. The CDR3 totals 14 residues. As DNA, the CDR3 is TGTGCCAGCAGCCCCCGTTCGGGTAATGAAAAACTGTTTTTT. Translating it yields CASSPRSGNEKLFF.

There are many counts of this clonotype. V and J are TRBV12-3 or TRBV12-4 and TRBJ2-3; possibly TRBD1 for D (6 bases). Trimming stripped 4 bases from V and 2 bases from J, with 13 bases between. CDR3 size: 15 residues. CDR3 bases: TGTGCCAGCAGTTCCTCACAGGGATCCACAGATACGCAGTATTTT. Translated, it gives CASSSSQGSTDTQYF.

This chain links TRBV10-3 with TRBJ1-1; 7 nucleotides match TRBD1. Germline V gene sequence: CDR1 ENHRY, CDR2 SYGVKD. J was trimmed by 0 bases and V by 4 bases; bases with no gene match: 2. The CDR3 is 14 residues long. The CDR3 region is CAISAQGVNTEAFF. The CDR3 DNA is TGTGCCATCAGTGCCCAGGGGGTGAACACTGAAGCTTTCTTT.

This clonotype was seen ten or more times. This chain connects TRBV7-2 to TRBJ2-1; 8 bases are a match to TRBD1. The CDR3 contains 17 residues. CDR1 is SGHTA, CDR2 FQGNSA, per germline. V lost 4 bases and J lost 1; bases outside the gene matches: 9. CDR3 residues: CASSSRVGQGSYNEQFF. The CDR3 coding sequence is TGTGCCAGCAGCTCTCGGGTAGGACAGGGATCCTACAATGAGCAGTTCTTC.

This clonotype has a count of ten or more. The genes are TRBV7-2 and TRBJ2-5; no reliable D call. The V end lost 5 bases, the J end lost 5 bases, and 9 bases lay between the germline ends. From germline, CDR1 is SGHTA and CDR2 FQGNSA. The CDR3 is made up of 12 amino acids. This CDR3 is CASSPRWETQYF. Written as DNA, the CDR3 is TGTGCCAGCAGCCCCCGGTGGGAGACCCAGTACTTC.

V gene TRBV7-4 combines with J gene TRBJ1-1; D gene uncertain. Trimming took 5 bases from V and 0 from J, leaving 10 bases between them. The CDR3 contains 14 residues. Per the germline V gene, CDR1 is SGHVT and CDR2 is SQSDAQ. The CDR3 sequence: CASSRMGLNTEAFF. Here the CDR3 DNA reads TGTGCCAGCAGCCGGATGGGTCTGAACACTGAAGCTTTCTTT.

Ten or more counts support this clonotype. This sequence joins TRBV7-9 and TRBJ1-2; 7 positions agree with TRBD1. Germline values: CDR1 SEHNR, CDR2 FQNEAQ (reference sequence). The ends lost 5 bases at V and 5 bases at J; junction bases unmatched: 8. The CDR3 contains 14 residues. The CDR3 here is CASSQGGGLYGYTF. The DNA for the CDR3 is TGTGCCAGCAGCCAGGGGGGGGGGCTGTATGGCTACACCTTC.

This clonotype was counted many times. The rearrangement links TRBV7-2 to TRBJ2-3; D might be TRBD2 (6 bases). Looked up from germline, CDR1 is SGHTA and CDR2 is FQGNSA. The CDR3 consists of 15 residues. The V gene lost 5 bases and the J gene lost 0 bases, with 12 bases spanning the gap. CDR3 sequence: CASSRLATSTDTQYF. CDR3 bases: TGTGCCAGCAGCCGGCTAGCGACTAGCACAGATACGCAGTATTTT.

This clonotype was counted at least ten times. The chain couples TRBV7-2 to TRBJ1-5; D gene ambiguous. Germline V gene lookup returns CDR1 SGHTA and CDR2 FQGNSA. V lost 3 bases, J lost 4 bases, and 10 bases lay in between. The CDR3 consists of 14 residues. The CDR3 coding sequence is TGTGCCAGCAGCTTGGGTTTTAGAAATCAGCCCCAGCATTTT. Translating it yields CASSLGFRNQPQHF.

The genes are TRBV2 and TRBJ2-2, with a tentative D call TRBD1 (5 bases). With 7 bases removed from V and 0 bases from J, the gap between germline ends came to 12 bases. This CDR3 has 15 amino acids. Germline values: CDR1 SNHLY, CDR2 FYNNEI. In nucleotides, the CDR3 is TGTGCCAGCATCCGAGACAGTCCGAACACCGGGGAGCTGTTTTTT. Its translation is CASIRDSPNTGELFF.

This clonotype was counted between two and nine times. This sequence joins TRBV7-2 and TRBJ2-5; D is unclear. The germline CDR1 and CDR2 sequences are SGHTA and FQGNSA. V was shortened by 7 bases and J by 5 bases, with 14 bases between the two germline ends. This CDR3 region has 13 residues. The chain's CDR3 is CASTQASGETQYF. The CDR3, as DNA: TGTGCCAGCACCCAGGCCTCCGGGGAGACCCAGTACTTC.

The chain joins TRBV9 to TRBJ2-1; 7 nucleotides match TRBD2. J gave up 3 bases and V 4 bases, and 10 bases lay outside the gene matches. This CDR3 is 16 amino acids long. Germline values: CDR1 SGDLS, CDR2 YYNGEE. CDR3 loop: CASSHATSESYNEQFF. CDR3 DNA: TGTGCCAGCAGCCACGCCACTAGCGAAAGCTACAATGAGCAGTTCTTC.

This CDR3 reads CSARKPGTTDTQYF. In DNA form, the CDR3 reads TGCAGTGCTAGAAAACCGGGGACCACAGATACGCAGTATTTT. V gene TRBV20-1 combines with J gene TRBJ2-3; D is perhaps TRBD1 or TRBD2 (5 bases each). The V and J ends lost 2 bases and 2 bases respectively, with 11 bases between them. Germline V gene sequence: CDR1 DFQATT, CDR2 SNEGSKA (reference sequence). The CDR3 spans 14 residues.

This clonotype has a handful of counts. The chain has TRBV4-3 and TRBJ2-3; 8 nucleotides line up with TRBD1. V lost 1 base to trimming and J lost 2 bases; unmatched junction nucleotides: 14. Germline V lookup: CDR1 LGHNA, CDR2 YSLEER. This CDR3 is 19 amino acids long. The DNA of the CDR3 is TGCGCCAGCAGCCAAGGGACAGGGTTGGGCTCACTAAACACAGATACGCAGTATTTT. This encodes CASSQGTGLGSLNTDTQYF.

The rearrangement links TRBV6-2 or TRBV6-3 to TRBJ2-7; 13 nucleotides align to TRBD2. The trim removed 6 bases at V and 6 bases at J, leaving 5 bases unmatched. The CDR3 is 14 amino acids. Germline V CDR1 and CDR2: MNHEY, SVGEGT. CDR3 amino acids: CASSRLAGGLEQYV. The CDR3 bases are TGTGCCAGCAGCCGACTAGCGGGAGGCCTCGAGCAGTACGTC.